One and the same sample provided the 23 T cell receptor beta chains below, sequenced in a study of CD8 T cells in ankylosing spondylitis. TCRdb analysed the 5' RACE reads with MiXCR anew, one entry per CDR3 protein. The table lists about 25,000 distinct CDR3 sequences, around 2.5% of them singletons, with approximately 8.1% in the top ten. Sequenced material: blood, either unsorted or a sorted T cell fraction (not recorded which). These receptors all come from a female donor with ankylosing spondylitis or in good health (not recorded which).

Many counts were recorded for this clonotype. CDR3 DNA sequence: TGTGCCAGCAGCGTAGTGGCGGGAACTTACAATGAGCAGTTCTTC. Encoded protein: CASSVVAGTYNEQFF. The J gene is TRBJ2-1, the V gene TRBV9; possibly TRBD2 for D (6 bases). This CDR3 region has 15 residues. CDR1 is SGDLS and CDR2 is YYNGEE in the germline V gene. Trimming pared 0 bases from V and 4 bases from J, leaving 11 bases between.

At least ten counts were recorded for this clonotype. CDR3 in amino acids: CASSVGPGLADNEQFF. DNA for the CDR3: TGTGCCAGCAGCGTAGGTCCGGGACTAGCGGACAATGAGCAGTTCTTC. The chain has TRBV9 and TRBJ2-1; 11 bases align to TRBD2. After removal of 0 bases from V and 5 bases from J, the junction contained 4 bases not matched to a gene. CDR1 and CDR2 from the germline V gene are SGDLS and YYNGEE. This CDR3 has 16 residues.

This clonotype was counted a few times. The chain joins TRBV9 to TRBJ1-3, with unresolved D. The V end lost 3 bases, the J end lost 4 bases, and 14 bases lay between the germline ends. CDR1 is SGDLS, CDR2 YYNGEE, per germline. This CDR3 spans 15 amino acids. CDR3 sequence reads: CASSARPEKGNTIYF. The CDR3 DNA is TGTGCCAGCAGCGCTCGGCCAGAGAAAGGAAACACCATATATTTT.

This clonotype occurred many times. The rearrangement joins TRBV9 to TRBJ2-2; TRBD1 is a possible D gene (6 bases). Trimming took off 4 bases at V and 8 bases at J, with 15 bases between the two ends. The CDR3 is 14 amino acids. CDR1 and CDR2 from the germline V gene are SGDLS and YYNGEE. CDR3 DNA: TGTGCCAGCAGCTCCCGAGGGGGAGCGGGGGAGCTGTTTTTT. Its protein is CASSSRGGAGELFF.

This clonotype was observed at least ten times. The J gene is TRBJ2-3, the V gene TRBV9; D may be TRBD1 (6 bases). CDR1 is SGDLS, CDR2 YYNGEE, per germline. The CDR3 extends over 16 amino acids. Trimming removed 0 bases from V and 1 base from J, with 12 bases in between. The CDR3 nucleotides read TGTGCCAGCAGCGTAGGTACAGGGTGGGGCACAGATACGCAGTATTTT. Amino acid sequence: CASSVGTGWGTDTQYF.

This clonotype has ten or more counts. V gene TRBV9 combines with J gene TRBJ2-6; 9 bases agree with TRBD1. Trimming took 2 bases from V and 2 from J; bases not matched to a gene: 2. From germline, CDR1 is SGDLS and CDR2 YYNGEE. This CDR3 contains 16 residues. CDR3 in amino acids: CASSVDRGTGANVLTF. The CDR3 nucleotides are TGTGCCAGCAGCGTTGACAGGGGGACTGGGGCCAACGTCCTGACTTTC.

This clonotype was recorded many times. This CDR3 reads CASSAQLAGVYNEQFF. In DNA, the CDR3 is TGTGCCAGCAGCGCACAGCTAGCGGGAGTTTACAATGAGCAGTTCTTC. The V and J genes are TRBV9 and TRBJ2-1; 10 positions match TRBD2. The CDR3 consists of 16 residues. V gave up 3 bases and J gave up 4 bases; unmatched junction bases: 7. The germline V gene has CDR1 SGDLS and CDR2 YYNGEE. Combining the CDR3 with reference TRBV9 and TRBJ2-1 gives the whole variable domain DSGVTQTPKHLITATGQRVTLRCSPRSGDLSVYWYQQSLDQGLQFLIQYYNGEERAKGNILERFSAQQFPDLHSELNLSSLELGDSALYFCASSAQLAGVYNEQFFGPGTRLTVL.

This clonotype was recorded at least ten times. This sequence joins TRBV9 and TRBJ2-2; D unresolved. The germline CDR1 and CDR2 sequences are SGDLS and YYNGEE. This CDR3 is built from 12 residues. V lost 0 bases to trimming and J lost 7 bases, with 4 bases between them. The CDR3 nucleotides are TGTGCCAGCAGCGTAGTTGTCGGGGAGCTGTTTTTT. Its translation is CASSVVVGELFF.

As to this clonotype: A read error may explain this, as a much larger clone is one base away. This chain uses TRBV9 with TRBJ1-6; 9 nucleotides match TRBD1. From germline, CDR1 is SGDLS and CDR2 YYNGEE. CDR3 length: 15 residues. V gave up 6 bases and J gave up 9 bases; unmatched junction bases: 10. The CDR3 DNA follows: TGTGCCAGCAACGCAGAAGGGACAGGGCTTTCACCCCTCCACTTT. Translated, it gives CASNAEGTGLSPLHF.

This clonotype was seen repeatedly, ten times or more. This sequence joins TRBV9 and TRBJ1-1, with D unclear. Per the germline V gene, CDR1 is SGDLS and CDR2 is YYNGEE. Trimming left V 0 bases short and J 0 bases short, with 6 bases between. This CDR3 spans 14 amino acids. As DNA, the CDR3 is TGTGCCAGCAGCGTAGAGCCAGTGAACACTGAAGCTTTCTTT. Protein: CASSVEPVNTEAFF. Variable domain in full (rest from reference TRBV9 and TRBJ1-1): DSGVTQTPKHLITATGQRVTLRCSPRSGDLSVYWYQQSLDQGLQFLIQYYNGEERAKGNILERFSAQQFPDLHSELNLSSLELGDSALYFCASSVEPVNTEAFFGQGTRLTVV.

Worth noting for this clonotype: A single base separates this from a much larger clone, so it may be a read error. V is TRBV9 and J is TRBJ2-5; TRBD2 is a possible D gene (6 bases). The CDR3 extends over 14 amino acids. CDR1 and CDR2 from the germline V gene are SGDLS and YYNGEE. Deletions cut 3 bases from V and 2 bases from J, with 11 bases between. CDR3 in amino acids: CASSGGTFQETQYF. CDR3 coding DNA: TGTGCCAGCAGCGGGGGGACTTTTCAAGAGACCCAGTACTTC.

By frequency in the sample, this clonotype is medium-sized. The CDR3 region is CASSGSSYNEQFF. CDR3 nucleotides: TGTGCCAGCAGTGGCAGCTCCTACAATGAGCAGTTCTTC. This chain connects TRBV9 to TRBJ2-1; D not resolved. Germline-derived CDR1 and CDR2 are SGDLS and YYNGEE. Trimming shortened V by 5 bases and J by 0 bases, and 6 bases separated the two germline ends. This CDR3 spans 13 amino acids.

This clonotype showed up many times. The genes are TRBV9 and TRBJ2-1; 11 bases map to TRBD2. Trimming took 3 bases from V and 6 from J; bases not matched to a gene: 5. This CDR3 is built from 15 residues. Per the germline V gene, CDR1 is SGDLS and CDR2 is YYNGEE. CDR3 DNA: TGTGCCAGCAGCGAGACTAGCGGGAATTTCAATGAGCAGTTCTTC. Its protein product is CASSETSGNFNEQFF.

In its sample, this clonotype was seen many times. This rearrangement joins TRBV9 to TRBJ1-2, with D uncertain. V was shortened by 0 bases and J by 2 bases, with 5 bases between the two germline ends. This CDR3 contains 13 residues. CDR1 and CDR2 (germline): SGDLS, YYNGEE. The CDR3 protein is CASSVVGNYGYTF. CDR3 nucleotides: TGTGCCAGCAGCGTAGTGGGGAACTATGGCTACACCTTC.

This clonotype has at least ten counts. The V gene is TRBV9, the J gene TRBJ2-3, with 9 bases lining up with TRBD2. This CDR3 spans 16 amino acids. The trim removed 4 bases at V and 2 bases at J, leaving 8 bases unmatched. Germline V CDR1 and CDR2: SGDLS, YYNGEE. The CDR3 DNA is TGTGCCAGCAGCAGAGTAGCGGGGGCCATCACAGATACGCAGTATTTT. Its translation: CASSRVAGAITDTQYF.

Ten or more counts support this clonotype. The chain joins TRBV9 to TRBJ2-5, with 9 bases matching TRBD2. The CDR3 contains 15 residues. The germline V gene encodes CDR1 SGDLS and CDR2 YYNGEE. Unmatched junction bases numbered 4, after V lost 0 bases and J lost 4 bases. The CDR3 coding sequence is TGTGCCAGCAGCGTAGTAGCGGGAGTGGGAGAGACCCAGTACTTC. The encoded protein is CASSVVAGVGETQYF.

For this clonotype: A much bigger clone sits one base away, suggesting this may be a read error. The gene calls are TRBV9 and TRBJ2-6, with D perhaps matching TRBD1 or TRBD2 (5 bases each). CDR3 size: 15 residues. Germline CDR1 SGDLS, CDR2 YYNGEE. CDR3 nucleotides: TGTGCCAGCAGCGCAGGGAGCTCTAGGGCCAACGTCCTGACTTTC. It encodes CASSAGSSRANVLTF.

This clonotype was observed at least ten times. The chain uses TRBV9 and TRBJ2-1; D not resolved. The CDR3 is 13 residues long. Germline CDR1 reads SGDLS; CDR2 reads YYNGEE. Trimming shortened V by 3 bases and J by 9 bases, and 13 bases separated the two germline ends. CDR3 region: CASSGGLGFEQFF. Here the CDR3 DNA reads TGTGCCAGCAGCGGCGGCCTGGGCTTTGAGCAGTTCTTC. Supplemented by reference TRBV9 and TRBJ2-1, the full variable domain reads DSGVTQTPKHLITATGQRVTLRCSPRSGDLSVYWYQQSLDQGLQFLIQYYNGEERAKGNILERFSAQQFPDLHSELNLSSLELGDSALYFCASSGGLGFEQFFGPGTRLTVL.

This clonotype was recorded at least ten times. This chain uses TRBV9 with TRBJ2-6, with D possibly TRBD2 on 7 matching bases. Germline assignment: CDR1 SGDLS and CDR2 YYNGEE. The germline V and J ends were trimmed by 4 bases and 4 bases, with 12 bases remaining between them. The CDR3 spans 15 residues. The CDR3 spells CASSRGAEGANVLTF. The DNA for the CDR3 is TGTGCCAGCAGCCGGGGGGCAGAGGGGGCCAACGTCCTGACTTTC.

This clonotype occurred many times. The V and J genes are TRBV9 and TRBJ2-1; TRBD1 is a possible D gene (7 bases). The CDR3 loop spans 14 amino acids. Between the trimmed V and J ends, which lost 0 bases and 14 bases, there was a span of 18 bases. Germline V CDR1 and CDR2: SGDLS, YYNGEE. The CDR3, as DNA: TGTGCCAGCAGCGTAGGGCCCCGGCAGGGGGAGGAGTTCTTC. Translation gives CASSVGPRQGEEFF. The complete variable domain, with remaining parts taken from reference TRBV9 and TRBJ2-1, reads DSGVTQTPKHLITATGQRVTLRCSPRSGDLSVYWYQQSLDQGLQFLIQYYNGEERAKGNILERFSAQQFPDLHSELNLSSLELGDSALYFCASSVGPRQGEEFFGPGTRLTVL.

At least ten counts were recorded for this clonotype. This chain uses TRBV9 with TRBJ1-6, with D possibly matching TRBD1 (6 bases). The germline CDR1 and CDR2 sequences are SGDLS and YYNGEE. Trimming took 4 bases from V and 4 from J, leaving 9 bases between them. The CDR3 spans 14 residues. DNA for the CDR3: TGTGCCAGCAGCACCGGGACATATAATTCACCCCTCCACTTT. Translation: CASSTGTYNSPLHF.

This clonotype was recorded many times. The chain couples TRBV9 to TRBJ1-1, with no clear D. From germline, CDR1 is SGDLS and CDR2 YYNGEE. The CDR3 is made up of 13 amino acids. V gave up 0 bases and J gave up 5 bases, with 8 bases separating them. CDR3 region: CASSVVTGTEAFF. The CDR3 DNA follows: TGTGCCAGCAGCGTAGTGACCGGGACTGAAGCTTTCTTT.

This clonotype was recorded many times. The genes are TRBV9 and TRBJ2-6; no clear D gene. Trimming took off 4 bases at V and 2 bases at J, with 10 bases between the two ends. Germline V CDR1 and CDR2: SGDLS, YYNGEE. There are 15 residues in the CDR3. The DNA for the CDR3 is TGTGCCAGCAGCCAACGAGGTGCTGGGGCCAACGTCCTGACTTTC. Protein product: CASSQRGAGANVLTF.